Presented here are 27 T cell receptor beta chains from one specimen sequenced in a study of shared clonotypes between healthy human individuals (dated by TCRdb to the early 2020s). For the CD8 naive samples, CD45RO-negative cells were positively selected for CCR7, yielding a CD45RA+CCR7+ population from which TemRA cells were excluded. The method was the immunoSEQ multiplex PCR assay. Here the immuneACCESS table is served through TCRdb, limited to in-frame sequences with V and J called. Missing clones are a known gap in these copies; in checked studies unresolved V genes cover under half, and the rest lacks a known reason. The sample data list under 2,000,000 clones, and about 95% of these were observed just once. The biggest ten clones account for 1.2% of the sample. Sequencing input: naive CD8+ T cells sorted from blood. The label giving this sample's cell subset or site can be read as: CD45RA+CCR7+. Source of these receptors: a young man in good health.

The V gene is TRBV7-2, the J gene TRBJ2-7; D call uncertain. Germline-derived CDR1 and CDR2 are SGHTA and FQGNSA. The length of the CDR3 is 16 residues. V lost 5 bases, J lost 0 bases, and 17 bases lay in between. CDR3 protein: CASSHSPVGSSYEQYF. The CDR3 DNA reads as TGTGCCAGCAGCCATAGTCCCGTGGGTAGCTCCTACGAGCAGTACTTC.

DNA of the CDR3: TGTGCCAGCAGTGGGGACACGGGCACTGAAGCTTTCTTT. Protein sequence: CASSGDTGTEAFF. The chain uses TRBV27 and TRBJ1-1; D is possibly TRBD1 (6 bases). Germline CDR1 is MNHEY and CDR2 is SMNVEV (reference sequence). The CDR3 runs to 13 residues. V was shortened by 5 bases and J by 4 bases, with 11 bases between the two germline ends.

The chain carries TRBV18 and TRBJ2-1; 7 nucleotides line up with TRBD1. Trimming at V came to 5 bases and at J to 8 bases, leaving 6 bases not matched to a gene. CDR3 length: 13 amino acids. Germline CDR1 reads KGHSH; CDR2 reads LQKENI. CDR3 sequence (DNA): TGTGCCAGCTCATCGTACAGGGGCGATGAGCAGTTCTTC. Its translation is CASSSYRGDEQFF.

The chain links TRBV11-2 to TRBJ2-7, with TRBD2 identical over 7 bases. The CDR3 loop spans 14 amino acids. Germline V CDR1 and CDR2: SGHAT, FQNNGV. V lost 6 bases and J lost 3; bases outside the gene matches: 8. In DNA form, the CDR3 reads TGTGCCAGCAGTATAGCGGGTCCCAACTACGAGCAGTACTTC. Translation: CASSIAGPNYEQYF.

Only one count was recorded for this clone. CDR3 loop: CASSIGLTAYEQYF. The CDR3 region has the DNA TGTGCCAGTAGTATAGGACTAACAGCCTACGAGCAGTACTTC. V and J are TRBV19 and TRBJ2-7, with D perhaps TRBD2 (5 bases). The V end lost 1 base, the J end lost 2 bases, and 9 bases lay between the germline ends. Germline V gene sequence: CDR1 LNHDA, CDR2 SQIVND (reference sequence). The CDR3 runs 14 residues.

The rearrangement uses TRBV4-3 and TRBJ2-5; D unresolved. Trimming removed 3 bases at V and 5 bases at J, with 13 bases between. The CDR3 consists of 14 residues. Germline V gives CDR1 LGHNA, CDR2 YSLEER. CDR3 nucleotides: TGCGCCAGCAGCCAGAGCTTGGGATGGGAGACCCAGTACTTC. The encoded protein is CASSQSLGWETQYF.

On this clone itself: One end of the junction does not line up with germline, which may come from a read error. This chain links TRBV5-1 with TRBJ2-1, with 9 bases fitting TRBD1. The CDR3 is made up of 11 amino acids. Germline CDR1 and CDR2: SGHRS and YFSETQ. The CDR3 DNA sequence: TGCGCCAGCCGCGGGGTACAGGGGGCCATCTTC. Its protein is CASRGVQGAIF. Using reference TRBV5-1 and TRBJ2-1 for the parts outside the CDR3, the full variable domain is KAGVTQTPRYLIKTRGQQVTLSCSPISGHRSVSWYQQTPGQGLQFLFEYFSETQRNKGNFPGRFSGRQFSNSRSEMNVSTLELGDSALYLCASRGVQGAIFGPGTRLTVL.

This clone was detected only once. The chain recombines TRBV13 with TRBJ1-1; no reliable D call. Germline V gene sequence: CDR1 PRHDT, CDR2 FYEKMQ (reference sequence). Trimming shortened V by 5 bases and J by 1 base, and 8 bases separated the two germline ends. This CDR3 comprises 13 residues. DNA of the CDR3: TGTGCCAGCAGCACAAACAAGAACACTGAAGCTTTCTTT. It yields the protein CASSTNKNTEAFF. Full variable domain (outside the CDR3, taken from reference TRBV13 and TRBJ1-1): AAGVIQSPRHLIKEKRETATLKCYPIPRHDTVYWYQQGPGQDPQFLISFYEKMQSDKGSIPDRFSAQQFSDYHSELNMSSLELGDSALYFCASSTNKNTEAFFGQGTRLTVV.

Written as DNA, the CDR3 is TGCGCCAGCAGCTTAGGCACCGGCACCCCCTTTGGAGGCTACACCTTC. Its translation: CASSLGTGTPFGGYTF. V usage is TRBV5-1 and J usage is TRBJ1-2, with unresolved D. V lost 2 bases and J lost 8, with 22 bases in between. Germline values: CDR1 SGHRS, CDR2 YFSETQ. The CDR3 spans 16 residues.

This clone occurred once. Written as DNA, the CDR3 is TGTGCCATCAGCCAGGGACTAGCGGCGTACGAGCAGTACTTC. It encodes CAISQGLAAYEQYF. The rearrangement links TRBV10-3 to TRBJ2-7; 11 bases match TRBD2. With V trimmed by 6 bases and J by 4 bases, 5 bases remained unmatched. The germline V gene has CDR1 ENHRY and CDR2 SYGVKD. This CDR3 has 14 residues.

This clone was counted once. The chain recombines TRBV7-9 with TRBJ2-3; 8 positions agree with TRBD2. The CDR3 has 15 residues. From germline, CDR1 is SEHNR and CDR2 FQNEAQ (reference sequence). V dropped 5 bases and J dropped 4; count of bases not matched to a gene: 8. The CDR3 DNA reads TGTGCCAGCAGCCCCGGGACTAGAATCCCAGATACGCAGTATTTT. This encodes CASSPGTRIPDTQYF.

With regard to this clone: Within the sample, other DNA sequences also encode this same CDR3. The chain uses TRBV6-5 and TRBJ2-7, with no clear D. The CDR3 totals 12 residues. Between the trimmed V and J ends, which lost 0 bases and 6 bases, there was a span of 6 bases. Germline CDR1 reads MNHEY; CDR2 reads SVGAGI. CDR3 protein: CASSYSSGEQYF. CDR3 nucleotides: TGTGCCAGCAGTTACTCCTCGGGCGAGCAGTACTTC.

The chain is built from TRBV6-5 and TRBJ2-1; D call uncertain. This CDR3 region has 14 residues. V lost 3 bases and J 9 bases, leaving 15 bases between the germline ends. Germline lookup yields CDR1 MNHEY and CDR2 SVGAGI. CDR3 sequence (DNA): TGTGCCAGCAGTTATTGCGACGGTGACTGTGAGCAGTTCTTC. Translated: CASSYCDGDCEQFF.

The chain uses TRBV27 and TRBJ2-7; D ambiguous. This CDR3 is 13 amino acids long. V was trimmed by 2 bases and J by 4 bases, leaving 9 bases between them. Germline CDR1 and CDR2: MNHEY and SMNVEV (reference sequence). CDR3 in DNA: TGTGCCAGCAGTTTAGGCATCAAGTACGAGCAGTACTTC. It specifies CASSLGIKYEQYF.

The rearrangement links TRBV7-3 to TRBJ2-2; D is possibly TRBD2 (5 bases). Trimming removed 2 bases from V and 2 bases from J, with 18 bases in between. Germline CDR1 is SGHTA and CDR2 is FQGTGA. CDR3 length: 18 amino acids. The CDR3 here is CASSLSGLITENTGELFF. The CDR3 DNA follows: TGTGCCAGCAGCTTATCTGGACTGATTACCGAAAACACCGGGGAGCTGTTTTTT. Drawing the rest from reference TRBV7-3 and TRBJ2-2, the complete variable domain is GAGVSQTPSNKVTEKGKYVELRCDPISGHTALYWYRQSLGQGPEFLIYFQGTGAADDSGLPNDRFFAVRPEGSVSTLKIQRTERGDSAVYLCASSLSGLITENTGELFFGEGSRLTVL.

Written as DNA, the CDR3 is TGTGCCAGCAGCTACCTTTCTGGGGAGCTGTTTTTT. Amino acid sequence: CASSYLSGELFF. The J gene is TRBJ2-2, the V gene TRBV7-2; D is uncertain. The CDR3 contains 12 residues. The V and J ends lost 4 bases and 8 bases respectively, with 8 bases between them. CDR1 and CDR2 from the germline V gene are SGHTA and FQGNSA.

The chain combines TRBV6-1 with TRBJ1-5; possibly TRBD1 for D (5 bases). The ends were cut back, 6 bases at V and 11 bases at J, with 23 bases in the middle. Germline values: CDR1 MNHNS, CDR2 SASEGT. The CDR3 consists of 15 residues. CDR3 in amino acids: CASRDRRDLFLSQHF. The CDR3, as DNA: TGTGCCAGCAGGGACCGCAGGGATTTATTTCTGTCCCAGCATTTT.

Regarding this clone: Other DNA sequences from this sample encode an identical CDR3 as well. The chain is built from TRBV2 and TRBJ2-5; the D is unclear. Trimming left V 6 bases short and J 4 bases short, with 3 bases between. The germline CDR1 and CDR2 sequences are SNHLY and FYNNEI. CDR3 size: 10 residues. CDR3 sequence reads: CASRGETQYF. In DNA form, the CDR3 reads TGTGCCAGCAGGGGAGAGACCCAGTACTTC.

The V call is TRBV6-5, the J call TRBJ1-2; no firm D call. Germline-derived CDR1 and CDR2 are MNHEY and SVGAGI. The V end was cut by 8 bases, the J end by 0 bases, with 16 bases between. The CDR3 extends over 15 amino acids. CDR3 in amino acids: CASGLRAEANYGYTF. The CDR3 DNA reads as TGTGCCAGCGGGTTGCGGGCCGAAGCTAACTATGGCTACACCTTC.

This clone occurred once. The genes are TRBV7-2 and TRBJ2-2; 14 nucleotides match TRBD2. The CDR3 is 15 amino acids. CDR1 is SGHTA, CDR2 FQGNSA, per germline. Trimming cost V 4 bases and J 6 bases; bases outside gene matches: 1. CDR3 protein: CASSWGLAGAGELFF. The CDR3 DNA follows: TGTGCCAGCAGCTGGGGACTAGCGGGAGCCGGGGAGCTGTTTTTT.

The gene calls are TRBV9 and TRBJ2-1; no reliable D call. CDR1 and CDR2 from the germline V gene are SGDLS and YYNGEE. The CDR3 sequence is 15 residues long. V was trimmed by 4 bases and J by 7 bases, leaving 18 bases between them. CDR3 DNA: TGTGCCAGCAGCCCAGCGAGCATTCTAGGAAATGAGCAGTTCTTC. Translated: CASSPASILGNEQFF.

Note on this clone: Additional DNA sequences in this sample encode the identical CDR3. The J gene is TRBJ2-6, the V gene TRBV4-3; D call uncertain. The germline gives CDR1 LGHNA, CDR2 YSLEER. CDR3 length: 15 residues. The ends were cut back, 0 bases at V and 0 bases at J, with 3 bases in the middle. The CDR3 nucleotides are TGCGCCAGCAGCCAAGACAGCTCTGGGGCCAACGTCCTGACTTTC. This sequence encodes CASSQDSSGANVLTF.

This chain links TRBV6-5 with TRBJ2-2, with D perhaps matching TRBD2 (5 bases). This CDR3 comprises 14 residues. Per germline, CDR1 MNHEY and CDR2 SVGAGI. The V gene lost 7 bases and the J gene lost 4 bases, with 13 bases spanning the gap. The DNA for the CDR3 is TGTGCCAGCAATGATCCCGCGGGCACCGGGGAGCTGTTTTTT. Its translation is CASNDPAGTGELFF.

V and J are TRBV14 and TRBJ2-3; a possible D gene is TRBD2 (5 bases). V lost 4 bases, J lost 3 bases, and 11 bases lay in between. This CDR3 spans 14 amino acids. Germline V gives CDR1 SGHDN, CDR2 FVKESK. CDR3 DNA sequence: TGTGCCAGCAGCCTAACTGGACTGACAGATACGCAGTATTTT. Translated: CASSLTGLTDTQYF.

Worth noting for this clone: Additional DNA sequences in this sample encode the identical CDR3. The chain combines TRBV27 with TRBJ2-7; 8 positions agree with TRBD1. The germline gives CDR1 MNHEY, CDR2 SMNVEV (reference sequence). The CDR3 is 15 amino acids. The junction had 2 bases not matched to a gene; V was cut back by 0 bases and J by 1 base. DNA of the CDR3: TGTGCCAGCAGTTTATCTCGGGACAGGTCCTACGAGCAGTACTTC. Protein: CASSLSRDRSYEQYF.

This clone appeared a single time. This chain's CDR3 is CASSEPDRGMLGGYTF. The CDR3 DNA reads TGTGCCAGCAGTGAGCCCGACAGGGGGATGCTTGGTGGCTACACCTTC. The chain uses TRBV25-1 and TRBJ1-2, with TRBD1 matching 9 bases. The CDR3 totals 16 residues. Germline V CDR1 and CDR2: MGHDK, SYGVNS. Trimming at V came to 3 bases and at J to 7 bases, leaving 12 bases not matched to a gene.

V usage is TRBV7-3 and J usage is TRBJ2-1; D is unclear. Trimming took off 2 bases at V and 4 bases at J, with 6 bases between the two ends. CDR1 is SGHTA, CDR2 FQGTGA, per germline. The CDR3 contains 13 residues. The CDR3 DNA reads as TGTGCCAGCAGCTTACGGACGTACAATGAGCAGTTCTTC. It specifies CASSLRTYNEQFF.